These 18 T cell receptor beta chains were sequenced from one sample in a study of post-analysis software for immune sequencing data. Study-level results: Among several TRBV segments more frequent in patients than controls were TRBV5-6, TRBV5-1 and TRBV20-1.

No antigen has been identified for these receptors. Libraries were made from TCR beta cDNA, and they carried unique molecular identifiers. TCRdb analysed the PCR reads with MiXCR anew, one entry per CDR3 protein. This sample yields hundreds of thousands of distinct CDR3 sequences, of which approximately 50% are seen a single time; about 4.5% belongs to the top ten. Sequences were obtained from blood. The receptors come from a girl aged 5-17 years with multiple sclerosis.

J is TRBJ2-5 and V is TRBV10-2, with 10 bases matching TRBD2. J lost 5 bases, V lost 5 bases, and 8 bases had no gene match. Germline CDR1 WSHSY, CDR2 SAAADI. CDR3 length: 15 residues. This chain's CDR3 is CASSNGLAVRETQYF. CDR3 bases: TGCGCCAGCAGTAATGGACTAGCGGTTAGGGAGACCCAGTACTTC.

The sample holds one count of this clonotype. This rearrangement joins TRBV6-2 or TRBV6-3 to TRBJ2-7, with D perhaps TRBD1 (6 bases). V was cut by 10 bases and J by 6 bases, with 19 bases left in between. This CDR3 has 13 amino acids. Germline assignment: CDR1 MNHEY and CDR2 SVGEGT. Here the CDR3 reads CAISNRVRSEQYF. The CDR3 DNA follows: TGTGCCATCTCGAACAGGGTGCGAAGCGAGCAGTACTTC.

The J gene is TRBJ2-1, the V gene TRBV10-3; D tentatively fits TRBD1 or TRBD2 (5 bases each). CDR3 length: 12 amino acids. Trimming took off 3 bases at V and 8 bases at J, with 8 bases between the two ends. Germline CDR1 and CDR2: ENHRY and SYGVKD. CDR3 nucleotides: TGTGCCATCAGTGATCGGGGCCATGAGCAGTTCTTC. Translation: CAISDRGHEQFF.

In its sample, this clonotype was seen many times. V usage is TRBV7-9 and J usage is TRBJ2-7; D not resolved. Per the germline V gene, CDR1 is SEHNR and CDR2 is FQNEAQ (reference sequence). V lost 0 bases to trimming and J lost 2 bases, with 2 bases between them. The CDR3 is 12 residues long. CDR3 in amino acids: CASSLATYEQYF. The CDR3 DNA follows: TGTGCCAGCAGCTTAGCGACCTACGAGCAGTACTTC.

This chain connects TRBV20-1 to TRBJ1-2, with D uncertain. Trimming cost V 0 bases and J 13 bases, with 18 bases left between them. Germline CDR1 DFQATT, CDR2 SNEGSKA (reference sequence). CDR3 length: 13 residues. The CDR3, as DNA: TGCAGTGCTAGAGATTTGGCGGAAACTTGGCTCACCTTC. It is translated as CSARDLAETWLTF.

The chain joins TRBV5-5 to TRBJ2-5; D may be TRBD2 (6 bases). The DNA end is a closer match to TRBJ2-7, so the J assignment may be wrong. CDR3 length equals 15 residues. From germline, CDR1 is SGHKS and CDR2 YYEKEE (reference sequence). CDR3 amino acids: CASSRGGRGTYEQYF. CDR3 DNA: TGTGCCAGCAGCCGGGGAGGACGGGGAACCTACGAGCAGTACTTC.

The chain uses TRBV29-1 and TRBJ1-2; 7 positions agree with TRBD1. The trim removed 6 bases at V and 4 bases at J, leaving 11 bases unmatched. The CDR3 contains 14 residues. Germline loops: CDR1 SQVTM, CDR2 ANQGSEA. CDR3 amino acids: CSVLSGDRGYGYTF. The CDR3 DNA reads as TGCAGCGTCCTATCAGGGGACAGAGGCTATGGCTACACCTTC.

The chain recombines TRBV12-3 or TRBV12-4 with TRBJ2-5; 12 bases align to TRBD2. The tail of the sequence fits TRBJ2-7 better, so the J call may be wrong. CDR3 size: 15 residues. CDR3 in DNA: TGTGCCAGCAGCCCCACTAGCGGGAGGATCAGCGAGCAGTACTTC. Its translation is CASSPTSGRISEQYF.

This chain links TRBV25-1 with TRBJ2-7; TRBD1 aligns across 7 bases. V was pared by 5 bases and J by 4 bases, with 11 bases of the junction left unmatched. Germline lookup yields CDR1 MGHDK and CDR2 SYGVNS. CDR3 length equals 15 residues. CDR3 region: CASSIPGGSLYEQYF. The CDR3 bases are TGTGCCAGCAGTATTCCAGGGGGATCCCTTTACGAGCAGTACTTC.

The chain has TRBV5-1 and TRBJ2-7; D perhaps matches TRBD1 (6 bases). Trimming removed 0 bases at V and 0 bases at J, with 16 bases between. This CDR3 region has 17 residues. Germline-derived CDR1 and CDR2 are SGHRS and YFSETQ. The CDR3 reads CASSLGISRDISYEQYF. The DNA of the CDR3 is TGCGCCAGCAGCTTGGGTATAAGCCGGGACATCTCCTACGAGCAGTACTTC.

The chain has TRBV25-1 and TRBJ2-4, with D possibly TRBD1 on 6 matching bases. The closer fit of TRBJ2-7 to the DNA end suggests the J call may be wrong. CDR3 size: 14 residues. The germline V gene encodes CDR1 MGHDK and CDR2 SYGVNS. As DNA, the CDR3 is TGTGCCAGCAGTGATCGAGGGGGTCGCTACGAGCAGTACTTC. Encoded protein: CASSDRGGRYEQYF.

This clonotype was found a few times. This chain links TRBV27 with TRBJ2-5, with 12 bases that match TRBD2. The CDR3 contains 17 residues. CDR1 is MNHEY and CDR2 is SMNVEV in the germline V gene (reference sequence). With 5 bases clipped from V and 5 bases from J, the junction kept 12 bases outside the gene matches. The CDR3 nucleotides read TGTGCCAGCAGTCCGCTCCGACTAGCGGGAGTAGAGGAGACCCAGTACTTC. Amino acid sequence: CASSPLRLAGVEETQYF.

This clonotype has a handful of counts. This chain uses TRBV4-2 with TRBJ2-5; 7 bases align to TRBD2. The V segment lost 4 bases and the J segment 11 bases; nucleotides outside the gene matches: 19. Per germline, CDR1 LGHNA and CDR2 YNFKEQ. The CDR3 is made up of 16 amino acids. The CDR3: CASSPEHGLASREQYF. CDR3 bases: TGTGCCAGCAGCCCAGAGCACGGTCTAGCGTCGCGGGAGCAGTACTTC.

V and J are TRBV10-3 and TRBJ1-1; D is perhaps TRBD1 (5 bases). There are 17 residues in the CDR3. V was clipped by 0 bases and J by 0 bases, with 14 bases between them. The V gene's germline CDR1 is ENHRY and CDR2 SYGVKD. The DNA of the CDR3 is TGTGCCATCAGTGAGTCTAAGGTCGGGGGAATGAACACTGAAGCTTTCTTT. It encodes CAISESKVGGMNTEAFF.

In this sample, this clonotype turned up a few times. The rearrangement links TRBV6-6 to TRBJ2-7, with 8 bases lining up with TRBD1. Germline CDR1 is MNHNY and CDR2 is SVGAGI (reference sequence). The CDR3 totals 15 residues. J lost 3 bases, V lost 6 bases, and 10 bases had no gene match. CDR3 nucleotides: TGTGCCAGCAGCCCACCTCATACAGGGGGCTACGAGCAGTACTTC. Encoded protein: CASSPPHTGGYEQYF.

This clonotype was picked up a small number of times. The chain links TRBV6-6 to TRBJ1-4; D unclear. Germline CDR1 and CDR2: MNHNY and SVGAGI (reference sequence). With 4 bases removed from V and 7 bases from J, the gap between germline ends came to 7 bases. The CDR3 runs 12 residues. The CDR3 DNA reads TGTGCCAGCAGTTCCAGAGGTGAAAAACTGTTTTTT. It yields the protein CASSSRGEKLFF.

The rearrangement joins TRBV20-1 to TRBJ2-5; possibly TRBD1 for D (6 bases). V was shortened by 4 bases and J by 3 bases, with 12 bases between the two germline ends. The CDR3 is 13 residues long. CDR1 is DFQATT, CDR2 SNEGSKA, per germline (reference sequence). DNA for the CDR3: TGCAGTGCTAAACAGGGAACCAAAGAGACCCAGTACTTC. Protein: CSAKQGTKETQYF.

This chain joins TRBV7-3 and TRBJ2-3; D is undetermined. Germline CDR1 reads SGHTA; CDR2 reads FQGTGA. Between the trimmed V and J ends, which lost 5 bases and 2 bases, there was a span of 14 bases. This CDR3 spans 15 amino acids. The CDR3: CASSPLLGSTDTQYF. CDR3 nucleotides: TGTGCCAGCAGCCCGCTTCTGGGGTCCACAGATACGCAGTATTTT.